This is a list of T cell receptor beta chains from one sample in a study of blood T cell repertoires in COVID-19. TCRdb's table, derived via immunoSEQ multiplex PCR, lists solely in-frame clones and lacks some. The table includes 130,000 to 150,000 clones, approximately 88% detected once. The sample taken for sequencing was peripheral blood. The receptors shown here come from a woman aged 50 to 60 with acute or convalescent COVID-19. Both conserved end residues are part of each CDR3. The D gene is left open where the match is weak. Not all rows give a size; the values are once, few, many and, for expanded clones, a class.

clone_size	d_call	v_call	j_call	cdr3_nt	cdr3_aa
NA	NA	TRBV5-1	TRBJ1-4	TGCGCCAGCAGCTTGGGTCAGGGGCCTGAAAAACTGTTTTTT	CASSLGQGPEKLFF
NA	NA	TRBV18	TRBJ2-2	TGTGCCAGCTCACCTAAGGGAGACACCGGGGAGCTGTTTTTT	CASSPKGDTGELFF
NA	NA	TRBV12-3/TRBV12-4	TRBJ1-2	TGTGCCAGTAGTGGAGATAACTATGGCTACACCTTC	CASSGDNYGYTF
NA	TRBD2	TRBV2	TRBJ2-1	TGTGCCAGCACGCGACTAGCGGGAGGAGACAATGAGCAGTTCTTC	CASTRLAGGDNEQFF
NA	TRBD2	TRBV2	TRBJ2-1	TGTGCCAGCCGCCGCCCGGCGGGAGTGAGGGAGCAGTTCTTC	CASRRPAGVREQFF
once	NA	TRBV7-2	TRBJ1-2	TGTGCCAGCAGCTTAACAGTCCCTAACTATGGCTACACCTTC	CASSLTVPNYGYTF
NA	NA	TRBV7-9	TRBJ1-2	TGTGCCAGCAGCTTAGTAGCAGGGGACTATGGCTACACCTTC	CASSLVAGDYGYTF
NA	NA	TRBV7-3	TRBJ2-2	TGTGCCAGCAGAAGACAGAACACCGGGGAGCTGTTTTTT	CASRRQNTGELFF
NA	TRBD2	TRBV9	TRBJ2-3	TGTGCCAGCAGCGTTAGCGGGGGGGGCCGGGTCACAGATACGCAGTATTTT	CASSVSGGGRVTDTQYF
NA	NA	TRBV10-3	TRBJ2-2	TGTGCCATCAGTGATTCCTCGAACACCGGGGAGCTGTTTTTT	CAISDSSNTGELFF
NA	NA	TRBV2	TRBJ1-1	TGTGCCAGCAGCACCGACGGGGGGGTCTCCCTTGAAGCTTTCTTT	CASSTDGGVSLEAFF
NA	TRBD2	TRBV3-1/TRBV3-2	TRBJ2-7	TGTGCCAGCAGCCCAGGGACTATCAACGAGCAGTACTTC	CASSPGTINEQYF
NA	TRBD1	TRBV12-3/TRBV12-4	TRBJ2-7	TGTGCCAGCAGAAGGACAGGGGGCTACGAGCAGTACTTC	CASRRTGGYEQYF
few	NA	TRBV27	TRBJ2-3	TGTGCCAGCAGTTCGCGTTCGCAAGTAGATACGCAGTATTTT	CASSSRSQVDTQYF
once	NA	TRBV5-5	TRBJ1-6	TGTGCCAGCAGCTTGTTGGGGGGACGGGAAAATTCACCCCTCCACTTT	CASSLLGGRENSPLHF
NA	NA	TRBV12-3/TRBV12-4	TRBJ1-2	TGTGCCAGCAGTACAGGAGTCGATGGCTACACCTTC	CASSTGVDGYTF
once	NA	TRBV28	TRBJ1-2	TGTGCCAGCAGTTCCACCTACTACAGGGACTATGGCTACACCTTC	CASSSTYYRDYGYTF
NA	NA	TRBV29-1	TRBJ2-3	TGCAGCATCCCAACTAGCACAGATACGCAGTATTTT	CSIPTSTDTQYF
NA	TRBD2	TRBV6-6	TRBJ2-7	TGTGCCAGCAATCTTAGCGGGGGGGCCATCAAGCAGTACTTC	CASNLSGGAIKQYF
NA	NA	TRBV27	TRBJ1-1	TGTGCCAGCAGTATGACAAACTTGAACACTGAAGCTTTCTTT	CASSMTNLNTEAFF
NA	NA	TRBV5-4	TRBJ2-1	TGTGCCAGCAGCTTGTATGGTACCTATGCTAATGAGCAGTTCTTC	CASSLYGTYANEQFF
NA	NA	TRBV7-9	TRBJ1-2	TGTGCCAGCAGCTTGGGGACACCATATGGCTACACCTTC	CASSLGTPYGYTF
NA	TRBD2	TRBV4-2	TRBJ2-1	TGTGCCAGCAGCCAAGAAATTAGCGGGAGCTCCTACAATGAGCAGTTCTTC	CASSQEISGSSYNEQFF
NA	TRBD1	TRBV28	TRBJ2-7	TGTGCCAGCAATCAGGGGGACTACGAGCAGTACTTC	CASNQGDYEQYF
NA	NA	TRBV6-5	TRBJ1-1	TGTGCCAGCAGTTCACTGTCTCGGGGGAACACTGAAGCTTTCTTT	CASSSLSRGNTEAFF
NA	NA	TRBV11-2	TRBJ2-1	TGTGCCAGCAGCGCCAGCGGCAGCTCCTACAATGAGCAGTTCTTC	CASSASGSSYNEQFF
NA	NA	TRBV11-3	TRBJ2-3	TGTGCCAGCTCTACTTTCGGAGATACGCAGTATTTT	CASSTFGDTQYF
NA	NA	TRBV11-2	TRBJ1-1	TGTGCCAGCAGCTTTGGGTCGGGAAGTCTGAACACTGAAGCTTTCTTT	CASSFGSGSLNTEAFF
NA	TRBD1	TRBV9	TRBJ1-1	TGTGCCAGCAGCGTAACAGGGGGTTGGGACACTGAAGCTTTCTTT	CASSVTGGWDTEAFF
once	TRBD1	TRBV28	TRBJ1-2	TGTGCCAGCGGCGGGACAGTGGCTAACTATGGCTACACCTTC	CASGGTVANYGYTF
NA	TRBD1	TRBV7-9	TRBJ1-4	TGTGCCAGCAGCTCATCCCGGGACAGCGTGTTTTTT	CASSSSRDSVFF
NA	NA	TRBV27	TRBJ2-7	TGTGCCAGCAGTTTATCGGGGGCCTCCTACGAGCAGTACTTC	CASSLSGASYEQYF
NA	NA	TRBV28	TRBJ2-1	TGTGCCAGCAGTCCTACGGGGGAGAGGTCCTACAATGAGCAGTTCTTC	CASSPTGERSYNEQFF
few	TRBD1	TRBV28	TRBJ1-5	TGTGCCAGCAGTTACAGGGGGTCAAATCAGCCCCAGCATTTT	CASSYRGSNQPQHF
few	NA	TRBV7-9	TRBJ1-1	TGTGCCAGCAGCCCCCCGGGGGTCAGCACTGAAGCTTTCTTT	CASSPPGVSTEAFF
once	TRBD1	TRBV6-5	TRBJ2-2	TGTGCCAGCAGTCAAAGGACAGGGGACGCCGGGGAGCTGTTTTTT	CASSQRTGDAGELFF
NA	TRBD1	TRBV18	TRBJ2-7	TGTGCCAGCTCACCCGGGACAGCCTACGAGCAGTACTTC	CASSPGTAYEQYF
NA	NA	TRBV6-5	TRBJ1-2	TGTGCCAGCAGGAATTCCGGGGATGGCTACACCTTC	CASRNSGDGYTF
NA	TRBD1	TRBV5-1	TRBJ2-5	TGCGCCAGCAGCAAACCGACAGGGGAGAAGGGAGAGACCCAGTACTTC	CASSKPTGEKGETQYF
NA	TRBD2	TRBV13	TRBJ2-7	TGTGCCAGCAGCTTAGGCAGGACTAGCGGGAGCGGGTCCGAGCAGTACTTC	CASSLGRTSGSGSEQYF
once	TRBD1	TRBV7-9	TRBJ1-2	TGTGCCAGCAGCTTAGGGGACAGCCTAATAAACTATGGCTACACCTTC	CASSLGDSLINYGYTF
NA	NA	TRBV18	TRBJ2-7	TGTGCCAGCTCACCGCTGGGAGCAGCCCAGGAGTACTTC	CASSPLGAAQEYF
NA	NA	TRBV28	TRBJ1-4	TGTGCCAGCAGTCTAAAGATAGCGGGTAAACTGTTTTTT	CASSLKIAGKLFF